Listed here are 24 T cell receptor beta chains from one sample, sequenced in a study of shared clonotypes between healthy human individuals. Naive CD8 cells lacked CD45RO, underwent positive selection for CCR7 and left out terminally differentiated effector memory CD45RA+ cells. Profiled with immunoSEQ multiplex PCR; TCRdb holds only in-frame clones, not every one. This table holds some 2 million clones, approximately 95% found once. Input material: naive CD8+ T cells sorted from blood. The receptors shown here come from a man between 18 and 29 years old in good health.

The chain's CDR3 is CAWSFGQGAGETQYF. The CDR3 DNA reads TGTGCCTGGAGTTTCGGACAGGGGGCAGGGGAGACCCAGTACTTC. The chain uses TRBV30 and TRBJ2-5; 11 bases match TRBD1. This CDR3 region has 15 residues. Germline loops: CDR1 GTSNPN, CDR2 SVGIG (reference sequence). Trimming took 2 bases from V and 5 from J; bases not matched to a gene: 7.

The rearrangement uses TRBV5-1 and TRBJ2-5, with a possible D match to TRBD2 (5 bases). This CDR3 contains 16 residues. Trimming removed 1 base from V and 0 bases from J, with 13 bases in between. Germline loops: CDR1 SGHRS, CDR2 YFSETQ. The CDR3 DNA reads as TGCGCCAGCAGCTTGCGGGGTGGTCAGTACCAAGAGACCCAGTACTTC. It translates to CASSLRGGQYQETQYF.

The chain is built from TRBV7-6 and TRBJ2-2; D could derive from TRBD1 or TRBD2 (5 bases each). Germline CDR1 and CDR2: SGHVS and FNYEAQ. CDR3 length equals 15 residues. Trimming pared 6 bases from V and 2 bases from J, leaving 13 bases between. The CDR3 region has the DNA TGTGCCAGCAGATTGGGGGACGGTAACACCGGGGAGCTGTTTTTT. It specifies CASRLGDGNTGELFF.

The rearrangement links TRBV4-1 to TRBJ1-2, with 7 positions matching TRBD1. From germline, CDR1 is MGHRA and CDR2 YSYEKL. CDR3 length: 15 residues. V lost 3 bases and J lost 6; bases outside the gene matches: 10. The CDR3 loop reads CASSQGTGVGHGYTF. The CDR3 DNA is TGCGCCAGCAGCCAGGGAACAGGGGTAGGACATGGCTACACCTTC.

The J gene is TRBJ1-2, the V gene TRBV28; possibly TRBD1 for D (6 bases). V lost 2 bases and J 1 base, leaving 20 bases between the germline ends. The CDR3 is 18 residues long. Per germline, CDR1 MDHEN and CDR2 SYDVKM. CDR3 DNA: TGTGCCAGCAGTTTAGTTGGTGGGGGCGTCGATGGTAACTATGGCTACACCTTC. Translation gives CASSLVGGGVDGNYGYTF.

This clone was counted only a few times. V is TRBV27 and J is TRBJ1-6; D unresolved. The CDR3 sequence is 13 residues long. Germline V gene lookup returns CDR1 MNHEY and CDR2 SMNVEV (reference sequence). Between the trimmed V and J ends, which lost 6 bases and 9 bases, there was a span of 12 bases. CDR3 loop: CASSRTPGSPLHF. The CDR3 region has the DNA TGTGCCAGCAGCCGCACACCGGGTTCACCCCTCCACTTT.

Note on this clone: The identical CDR3 is also encoded by other nucleotide sequences in the sample. This chain uses TRBV2 with TRBJ2-1; D possibly uses TRBD1 or TRBD2 (5 bases each). V was clipped by 4 bases and J by 6 bases, with 7 bases between them. In germline, CDR1 is SNHLY, CDR2 FYNNEI. The CDR3 has 12 residues. Written as DNA, the CDR3 is TGTGCCAGCAGTGGTGGGGGCAATGAGCAGTTCTTC. Translated: CASSGGGNEQFF.

Here the CDR3 DNA reads TGTGCCAGCAGCTTGGCCGGGACAGGGGTCACTGAAGCTTTCTTT. Translation gives CASSLAGTGVTEAFF. The rearrangement links TRBV13 to TRBJ1-1; TRBD1 matches 10 bases. Unmatched junction bases numbered 5, after V lost 3 bases and J lost 4 bases. Looked up from germline, CDR1 is PRHDT and CDR2 is FYEKMQ (reference sequence). The CDR3 consists of 15 residues.

V gene TRBV7-9 combines with J gene TRBJ2-1, with TRBD1 matching over 8 bases. With 5 bases clipped from V and 9 bases from J, the junction kept 6 bases outside the gene matches. This CDR3 spans 13 amino acids. Germline V gene sequence: CDR1 SEHNR, CDR2 FQNEAQ (reference sequence). CDR3 in DNA: TGTGCCAGCAGCGGACAGGGCATGGGTGAGCAGTTCTTC. It codes for CASSGQGMGEQFF.

The J gene is TRBJ2-7, the V gene TRBV5-1, with D uncertain. The CDR3 length is 14 residues. V lost 3 bases and J 3 bases, leaving 13 bases between the germline ends. Germline CDR1 reads SGHRS; CDR2 reads YFSETQ. CDR3 in DNA: TGCGCCAGCAGCTCTGAGACAAACTACTACGAGCAGTACTTC. As protein: CASSSETNYYEQYF.

The chain uses TRBV19 and TRBJ2-7, with TRBD1 as a possible D gene (5 bases). The germline V gene encodes CDR1 LNHDA and CDR2 SQIVND (reference sequence). There are 12 residues in the CDR3. Trimming shortened V by 9 bases and J by 5 bases, and 14 bases separated the two germline ends. The CDR3 DNA sequence: TGTGCCAGCTCAGGGCAGAGTAACGAGCAGTACTTC. Residues: CASSGQSNEQYF.

The chain links TRBV13 to TRBJ1-2; perhaps TRBD1 as D (5 bases). The V end lost 2 bases, the J end lost 2 bases, and 12 bases lay between the germline ends. This CDR3 has 15 amino acids. CDR1 is PRHDT and CDR2 is FYEKMQ in the germline V gene (reference sequence). The CDR3 protein is CASSLWGVENYGYTF. DNA for the CDR3: TGTGCCAGCAGCTTATGGGGGGTGGAGAACTATGGCTACACCTTC.

The chain couples TRBV28 to TRBJ2-5; D is perhaps TRBD1 (5 bases). The germline V and J ends were trimmed by 2 bases and 5 bases, with 18 bases remaining between them. Germline-derived CDR1 and CDR2 are MDHEN and SYDVKM. CDR3 length: 16 amino acids. The CDR3: CASSLRGGIVEETQYF. Here the CDR3 DNA reads TGTGCCAGCAGTTTAAGGGGTGGCATCGTAGAGGAGACCCAGTACTTC.

This chain links TRBV7-8 with TRBJ2-3; unclear D gene. Trimming took 1 base from V and 2 from J, leaving 13 bases between them. CDR3 size: 16 residues. Germline V gene lookup returns CDR1 SGHVS and CDR2 FQNEAQ. The CDR3 DNA sequence: TGTGCCAGCAGCTTAGATCCAGTTTCCACCACAGATACGCAGTATTTT. Translation gives CASSLDPVSTTDTQYF. Variable domain in full (rest from reference TRBV7-8 and TRBJ2-3): GAGVSQSPRYKVAKRGQDVALRCDPISGHVSLFWYQQALGQGPEFLTYFQNEAQLDKSGLPSDRFFAERPEGSVSTLKIQRTQQEDSAVYLCASSLDPVSTTDTQYFGPGTRLTVL.

The rearrangement uses TRBV19 and TRBJ1-1, with D hard to call. Germline V gene lookup returns CDR1 LNHDA and CDR2 SQIVND (reference sequence). The CDR3 extends over 13 amino acids. Trimming took 2 bases from V and 1 from J, leaving 5 bases between them. The DNA of the CDR3 is TGTGCCAGTAGTATACTAACGAACACTGAAGCTTTCTTT. Translated, it gives CASSILTNTEAFF.

The chain has TRBV7-2 and TRBJ2-1, with 7 bases identical to TRBD2. Trimming took 7 bases from V and 0 from J; bases not matched to a gene: 9. Germline V gene sequence: CDR1 SGHTA, CDR2 FQGNSA. CDR3 size: 16 residues. CDR3: CASIAGVSYSYNEQFF. As DNA, the CDR3 is TGTGCCAGCATCGCGGGAGTCTCTTACTCCTACAATGAGCAGTTCTTC.

The genes are TRBV6-5 and TRBJ2-7, with D tentatively TRBD2 (6 bases). Trimming cost V 5 bases and J 3 bases, with 14 bases left between them. The germline CDR1 and CDR2 sequences are MNHEY and SVGAGI. The CDR3 extends over 14 amino acids. CDR3 in DNA: TGTGCCAGCAGTCCCGGGACTCCCCTCTACGAGCAGTACTTC. It codes for CASSPGTPLYEQYF.

The chain carries TRBV10-3 and TRBJ2-7; either TRBD1 or TRBD2 may fit D (5 bases each). Trimming took off 3 bases at V and 1 base at J, with 13 bases between the two ends. Germline CDR1 ENHRY, CDR2 SYGVKD. There are 15 residues in the CDR3. CDR3 protein: CAISDPGTPSYEQYF. The CDR3 DNA follows: TGTGCCATCAGTGACCCCGGGACCCCTTCCTACGAGCAGTACTTC.

The gene calls are TRBV19 and TRBJ2-1, with no clear D. Trimming removed 0 bases from V and 7 bases from J, with 10 bases in between. This CDR3 is 14 amino acids long. Germline CDR1 is LNHDA and CDR2 is SQIVND (reference sequence). The CDR3 here is CASSIDQSPNEQFF. The CDR3 DNA follows: TGTGCCAGTAGTATAGATCAAAGCCCTAATGAGCAGTTCTTC.

The chain uses TRBV5-6 and TRBJ2-2, with D unresolved. This CDR3 comprises 15 residues. The V and J ends lost 1 base and 4 bases respectively, with 11 bases between them. Per the germline V gene, CDR1 is SGHDT and CDR2 is YYEEEE. The CDR3: CASSLYQSGTGELFF. The CDR3 bases are TGTGCCAGCAGCTTGTACCAATCCGGCACCGGGGAGCTGTTTTTT.

This chain connects TRBV5-4 to TRBJ2-5, with D perhaps TRBD2 (6 bases). The CDR3 is 15 residues long. V lost 4 bases to trimming and J lost 2 bases, with 15 bases between them. Germline-derived CDR1 and CDR2 are SGHNT and YYREEE (reference sequence). CDR3 region: CASSHPFGGQETQYF. As DNA, the CDR3 is TGTGCCAGCAGCCACCCTTTTGGGGGGCAAGAGACCCAGTACTTC.

The chain couples TRBV27 to TRBJ2-7, with D possibly being TRBD1 (7 bases). V lost 4 bases and J lost 7, with 20 bases in between. This CDR3 spans 15 amino acids. Germline CDR1 reads MNHEY; CDR2 reads SMNVEV (reference sequence). CDR3 sequence: CASSSRDSLFQEQYF. The CDR3 nucleotides read TGTGCCAGCAGTTCGCGGGACAGCCTATTTCAGGAGCAGTACTTC.

The V gene is TRBV28, the J gene TRBJ1-5; D remains ambiguous. This CDR3 spans 13 amino acids. CDR1 and CDR2 (germline): MDHEN, SYDVKM. The ends were cut back, 7 bases at V and 0 bases at J, with 7 bases in the middle. In DNA form, the CDR3 reads TGTGCCAGCACAGAGTATAGCAATCAGCCCCAGCATTTT. This sequence encodes CASTEYSNQPQHF.

The chain is built from TRBV6-1 and TRBJ1-1, with 10 nucleotides matching TRBD1. Germline V gene lookup returns CDR1 MNHNS and CDR2 SASEGT. V was pared by 0 bases and J by 4 bases, with 8 bases of the junction left unmatched. This CDR3 contains 17 residues. The CDR3 region has the DNA TGTGCCAGCAGTGAAGCGCTTCTATGGACAGGGGGCACTGAAGCTTTCTTT. Protein sequence: CASSEALLWTGGTEAFF.